This T cell receptor beta chain was observed in a study of identical twins (dated by TCRdb to about 2016). A note on the overall study: To test whether fetal clonotypes persist, the study used deep sequencing on TCR alpha and beta repertoires from monozygotic twins, unrelated adults of various ages, and cord blood. Replicate twin experiments were performed at different times using different library preparation protocols to rule out contamination. The paper as a whole reports these results and caveats: Fewer insertions were carried by abundant cord blood beta clonotypes, a similar but weaker trend appeared in young adult naive repertoires, and no such trend appeared in memory repertoires. Invariant T cells such as MAIT and iNKT could partly confound zero-insertion analyses, although diverse VJ usage argued against such confounding for most clonotypes. The excess sharing between twins in beta out-of-frame sequences was weaker because fewer shared sequences reduced the signal-to-noise ratio. Compared with coincidental sharing between unrelated individuals, an excess of low generation-probability sequences was observed among out-of-frame TCR alpha sequences shared between twins. Recombination models systematically underestimated out-of-frame TCR alpha sharing in monozygotic twins but agreed with sharing between unrelated individuals. Conclusions relied on cross-sectional statistical analysis, since the same donors could not be followed over many years.

V and J lose 1 base and 2 bases, and a span of 17 bases separates them. Reading from cysteine to phenylalanine, the CDR3 counts 17 amino acids. CDR3 DNA only is kept here, 51 bases in frame from base 1. CDR1 and CDR2, per the germline V gene, are SGHRS and YFSETQ. Every donor in the study was a healthy Caucasian. Three pairs of female monozygotic twins, all aged 18 to 29 years, were included in the twin cohort. CD4+ and CD8+ T cell populations were isolated with positive isolation kits from Invitrogen. To prepare the library, 5' RACE was applied. Instrument on record: Illumina HiSeq 2000. A universal primer binding site was added through template switching, and the final cDNA carried a unique molecular identifier so that TCR cDNA molecules could be counted accurately. Specific primers in the conserved constant-segment region were used to synthesize first-strand cDNA for TCR alpha and beta chains. To control for contamination, each cDNA library was double barcoded with a SMART-Mk sample barcode plus Illumina barcodes. TruSeq adapter sequences along with Illumina sample barcodes were introduced in two successive PCR steps. The TCR alpha and beta cDNA libraries were sequenced on the Illumina HiSeq platform using custom primers. In the authors' own workflow: MiGEC was used to process raw reads and extract unique molecular identifiers, and MiXCR was used to find CDR3 positions. For each individual, recombination models were inferred using an EM algorithm with the repgenHMM and IGoR tools. Shared clonotype analysis was performed with the tcR package in R, normalizing sharing by the product of cloneset sizes. To study raw recombination free of thymic and clonal selection effects, out-of-frame nonproductive sequences were analyzed. Starting from the raw public reads, TCRdb applied fastp trimming at Q25, assembled clones with MiXCR and retained in-frame beta chains. Entries that share a CDR3 protein sequence are merged under the most common genes and DNA. These V and J calls originate from TCRdb's pipeline instead of the authors' own analysis. The sample table shows roughly 240,000 distinct CDR3 sequences, and approximately 7.9% are seen once. The ten most abundant clones make up approximately 5.4% of the sample.

Details on this clonotype: No cognate antigen has been identified for it. Per-base quality was not reported, and no clone a single base away is much larger than it.

These data also featured in a second study, about yellow fever vaccine responses in identical twins. According to the second study: According to the authors, the vaccine-induced T cell response in identical twins seemed to be partly convergent and partly specific to each individual. In the study, vaccine-responding T cell clones were precisely tracked in identical twins.

The rearrangement joined TRBV5-1 to TRBJ2-3, with TRBD1 as a weak D call on 6 bases. Source material: CD8+ T cells sorted from blood. The sequence derives from a woman younger than 30 in good health. The CDR3 region reads CASSLSQGFLDTDTQYF. The DNA sequence follows: TGCGCCAGCAGCTTGTCACAGGGTTTTCTCGACACAGATACGCAGTATTTT.